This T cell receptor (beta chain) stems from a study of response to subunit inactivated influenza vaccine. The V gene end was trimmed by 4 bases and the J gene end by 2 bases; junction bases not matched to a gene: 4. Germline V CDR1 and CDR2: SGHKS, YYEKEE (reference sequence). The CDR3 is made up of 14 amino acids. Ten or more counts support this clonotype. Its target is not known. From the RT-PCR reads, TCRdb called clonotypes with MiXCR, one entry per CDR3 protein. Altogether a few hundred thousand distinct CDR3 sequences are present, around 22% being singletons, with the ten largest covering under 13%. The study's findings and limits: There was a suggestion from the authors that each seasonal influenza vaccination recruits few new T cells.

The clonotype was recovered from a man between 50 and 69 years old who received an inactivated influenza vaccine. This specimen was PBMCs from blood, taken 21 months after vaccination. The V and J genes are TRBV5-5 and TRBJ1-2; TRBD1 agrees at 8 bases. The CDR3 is CASSPGTGNYGYTF. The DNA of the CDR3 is TGTGCCAGCAGCCCCGGGACAGGCAACTATGGCTACACCTTC.